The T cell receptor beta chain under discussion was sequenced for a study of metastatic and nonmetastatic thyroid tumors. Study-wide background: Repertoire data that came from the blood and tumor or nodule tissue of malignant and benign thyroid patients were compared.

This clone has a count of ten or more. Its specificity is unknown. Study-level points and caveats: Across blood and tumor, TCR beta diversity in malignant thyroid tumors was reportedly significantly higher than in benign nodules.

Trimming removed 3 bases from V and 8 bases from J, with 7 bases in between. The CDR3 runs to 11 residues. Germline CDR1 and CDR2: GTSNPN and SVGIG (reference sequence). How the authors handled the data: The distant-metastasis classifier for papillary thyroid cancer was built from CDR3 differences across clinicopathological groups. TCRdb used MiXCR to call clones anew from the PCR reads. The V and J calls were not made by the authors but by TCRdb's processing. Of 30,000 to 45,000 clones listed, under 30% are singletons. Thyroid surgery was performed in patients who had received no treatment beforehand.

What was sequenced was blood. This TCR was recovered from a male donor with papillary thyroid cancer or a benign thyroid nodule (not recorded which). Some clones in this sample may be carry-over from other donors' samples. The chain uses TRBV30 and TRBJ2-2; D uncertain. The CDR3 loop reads CAWSFIGELFF. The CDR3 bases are TGTGCCTGGAGCTTTATTGGGGAGCTGTTTTTT.